The text below deals with one TCR beta chain. Its antigen has not been determined. There are no base qualities to consult, and no much larger clone falls within one base. The roughly 39 donors, aged about 6 to 95 years, were systemically healthy Caucasian individuals from Russia. Each donor gave around 9.9 milliliters of peripheral blood, collected into EDTA-treated Vacutainer tubes. Ficoll-Paque density-gradient centrifugation was used to isolate PBMCs, with at least 6.5 million obtained per sample. Total RNA was extracted from PBMCs with Trizol reagent, with at least 6 micrograms obtained per sample. Naive CD45RAhigh/CD27high T cell percentages were measured by flow cytometry on a PBMC aliquot from every donor. The sample comes from a study of blood T cells in healthy people across ages (dated by TCRdb to the mid-2010s). About the investigation overall: In model experiments, roughly one uniquely barcoded TCR beta cDNA molecule per two T cells was captured by template switching. Using deep sequencing normalized with unique cDNA molecular identifiers, the study measured how TCR beta repertoire diversity changes with age. The donors were split into four age groups: young (average 16 years), middle-aged (roughly 39), aged (62) and long-lived (approximately 89). Donors of different ages were randomly distributed across sequencing lanes to avoid experimental bias. Using the same blood draw, the study looked at two additional independent replicas of 1 million unique cDNA reads for two donors, one aged 18 to 30 and the other aged 80 or older.

The paper's findings and limits, for the study overall: Bulk unsorted PBMC profiling prevented conclusive comparison of naive and antigen-experienced compartments. Observed TCR beta diversity per million T cells fell roughly linearly with age, and a significant reduction was already apparent by age around 36. Donor CMV infection status was unknown, potentially confounding age-related changes in expanded clonotypes. Compared with the aged group, more naive CD4+ T cells, fewer expanded clones and increased TCR diversity were shown by the long-lived group, suggesting age selection. Total diversity estimates from one million sequenced T cells were considered lower bounds and underestimates. Observed TCR beta diversity correlated strongly with the percentage of naive T cells measured by flow cytometry.

Trimming leaves V shorter by 4 bases and J shorter by 3 bases, with the junction holding 3 bases beyond the gene matches. CDR1 is given as LGHNA and CDR2 as YSLEER, both from the germline V gene. From the cysteine through the phenylalanine, the CDR3 covers 14 amino acids. Only the CDR3 part of the read is kept: 42 bases, read in frame from the first base. Library preparation was by 5' RACE. Reads for this sample came from an Illumina HiSeq 2500. A second roughly 6 to 12 cycle PCR used a sample-barcoded 5' primer and a J-beta primer mix. A template-switch 5' adaptor carrying 12 random nucleotides introduced a unique molecular identifier onto each TCR beta cDNA molecule. At least 2.5 million CDR3-containing paired-end reads were obtained from each sample. First-strand cDNA synthesis was performed from all RNA using the Mint cDNA synthesis kit, with priming by a TRBC-specific oligonucleotide. All cDNA was treated with uracil-DNA glycosylase and then went through a first 18-cycle PCR with the universal primers M1SS and BC2_uni_R. In the paper's pipeline: For normalization, 1 million high-quality reads, each with a distinct molecular identifier, were randomly selected from each sample. Reads sharing molecular identifiers were discarded rather than binned into consensus sequences. MiTCR, set to a Q25 quality threshold and the strictest error-elimination algorithm, was used for CDR3 identification, clonotype clustering and error correction. A nonparametric unseen species model with Euler transformation was used to estimate lower-bound total TCR beta diversity. The public reads were quality trimmed at Q25 with fastp and then assembled into clones with MiXCR by TCRdb, keeping productive beta chains. Each entry is one CDR3 protein sequence, shown with its most common DNA and genes. The V and J calls here are based on TCRdb, not the publication. This sample holds about a million distinct CDR3 sequences; approximately 38% were observed only once. The ten biggest clones cover around 13% of the sample.

The clonotype was recovered from a man younger than 35 in good health. Sequences were obtained from blood. Recombination linked TRBV4-3 to TRBJ1-5, and TRBD1 matches 7 of the central bases. For the CDR3, the sequence is CASSLTGINQPQHF. The DNA sequence is given as TGCGCCAGCAGCCTGACAGGGATCAATCAGCCCCAGCATTTT.